The clone carrying this T cell receptor beta chain was observed many times. As yet, its antigen is unknown. The sample comes from a study of breast tumors, draining lymph nodes, adjacent tissues. Whole-study results and caveats: Tumor TCR diversity was below lymph nodes but above nontumor tissue. Tumor and nontumor repertoires were significantly more similar in luminal-like than in basal-like breast cancer.

MiXCR, run by TCRdb on the multiplex PCR reads, gives a single entry per CDR3 protein. The data show approximately 130,000 distinct CDR3 sequences, approximately 21% seen once. Per germline, CDR1 GTSNPN and CDR2 SVGIG (reference sequence). This CDR3 comprises 11 residues. Germline trimming cut 8 bases from V and 6 bases from J; bases unmatched to any gene: 7. Samples came from axillary lymph nodes draining the breast cancer. The sequenced material came from axillary lymph node tissue. The clonotype comes from a female donor with breast cancer. Some clones in this sample may be carry-over from other donors' samples. The genes are TRBV30 and TRBJ2-7; 7 bases are a match to TRBD1. CDR3 sequence reads: CAQDRAGEQYF. The DNA of the CDR3 is TGTGCCCAAGACAGGGCGGGCGAGCAGTACTTC.